Listed below are T cell receptor beta chains from one sample, sequenced in a study of blood T cell repertoires in COVID-19. Generated by immunoSEQ multiplex PCR, the TCRdb table keeps only in-frame clones and is missing some. Found here are 100,000 to 150,000 clones, almost 70% of them singletons; the top ten hold approximately 2%. The material sequenced was peripheral blood. Every receptor here comes from a woman between 70 and 85 years old with acute or convalescent COVID-19. CDR3s include the opening cysteine and the closing phenylalanine or tryptophan. A D gene is named only where the DNA matches it firmly. Where a row states a size, it is once, few, many or the class of an expanded clone; other rows omit it.

d_call: TRBD2
clone_size: -
v_call: TRBV6-2/TRBV6-3
j_call: TRBJ2-1
cdr3_aa: CASSLAGGPRNEQFF
cdr3_nt: TGTGCCAGCAGTTTAGCGGGAGGGCCGAGGAATGAGCAGTTCTTC

d_call: -
clone_size: many
v_call: TRBV3-1/TRBV3-2
j_call: TRBJ1-4
cdr3_aa: CASSQQSGKEKLFF
cdr3_nt: TGTGCCAGCAGCCAACAAAGCGGGAAAGAAAAACTGTTTTTT

d_call: -
clone_size: -
v_call: TRBV7-2
j_call: TRBJ1-5
cdr3_aa: CASSFGSYRPQHF
cdr3_nt: TGTGCCAGCAGCTTTGGTAGTTATCGGCCCCAGCATTTT

d_call: TRBD1
clone_size: -
v_call: TRBV2
j_call: TRBJ2-2
cdr3_aa: CASRHRQGHLGELFF
cdr3_nt: TGTGCCAGCAGGCATCGACAGGGCCATCTGGGGGAGCTGTTTTTT

d_call: -
clone_size: few
v_call: TRBV19
j_call: TRBJ2-7
cdr3_aa: CASSIRSSGAMSEQYF
cdr3_nt: TGTGCCAGTAGTATAAGGAGCTCTGGAGCCATGTCCGAGCAGTACTTC

d_call: TRBD1
clone_size: -
v_call: TRBV6-5
j_call: TRBJ1-3
cdr3_aa: CASSSRQGAFGNTIYF
cdr3_nt: TGTGCCAGCAGTTCCCGACAGGGGGCTTTTGGAAACACCATATATTTT

d_call: -
clone_size: -
v_call: TRBV12-5
j_call: TRBJ1-2
cdr3_aa: CASQGPSSNYGYTF
cdr3_nt: TGTGCTAGTCAGGGTCCCTCTTCTAACTATGGCTACACCTTC

d_call: -
clone_size: -
v_call: TRBV7-3
j_call: TRBJ2-3
cdr3_aa: CASSLGMYSGDTQYF
cdr3_nt: TGTGCCAGCAGCTTAGGGATGTATTCGGGGGATACGCAGTATTTT

d_call: -
clone_size: -
v_call: TRBV24-1
j_call: TRBJ2-1
cdr3_aa: CATSEPQGEQFF
cdr3_nt: TGTGCCACCAGTGAACCCCAGGGTGAGCAGTTCTTC

d_call: TRBD2
clone_size: -
v_call: TRBV7-2
j_call: TRBJ2-1
cdr3_aa: CASSLAGGDEQFF
cdr3_nt: TGTGCCAGCAGCCTAGCGGGGGGTGATGAGCAGTTCTTC

d_call: -
clone_size: -
v_call: TRBV12-3/TRBV12-4
j_call: TRBJ1-1
cdr3_aa: CATTLQGKTEAFF
cdr3_nt: TGTGCCACCACCCTCCAGGGGAAAACTGAAGCTTTCTTT

d_call: -
clone_size: -
v_call: TRBV3-1/TRBV3-2
j_call: TRBJ2-1
cdr3_aa: CASSQVGSTGEQFF
cdr3_nt: TGTGCCAGCAGCCAAGTGGGTAGTACAGGTGAGCAGTTCTTC

d_call: TRBD1
clone_size: -
v_call: TRBV9
j_call: TRBJ1-2
cdr3_aa: CASSVGGGSGYGYTF
cdr3_nt: TGTGCCAGCAGCGTAGGAGGGGGCTCTGGCTATGGCTACACCTTC

d_call: -
clone_size: -
v_call: TRBV19
j_call: TRBJ2-3
cdr3_aa: CASSTGWGTDTQYF
cdr3_nt: TGTGCCAGTAGTACAGGGTGGGGCACAGATACGCAGTATTTT

d_call: TRBD2
clone_size: few
v_call: TRBV2
j_call: TRBJ2-1
cdr3_aa: CATSTWTSGNEQFF
cdr3_nt: TGTGCCACCTCAACCTGGACTAGCGGCAATGAGCAGTTCTTC

d_call: TRBD2
clone_size: few
v_call: TRBV7-9
j_call: TRBJ2-7
cdr3_aa: CASSLTSGVSALEQYF
cdr3_nt: TGTGCCAGCAGCTTGACTAGCGGGGTGTCGGCTCTCGAGCAGTACTTC

d_call: -
clone_size: -
v_call: TRBV6-5
j_call: TRBJ1-1
cdr3_aa: CASSGALTEAFF
cdr3_nt: TGTGCCAGTAGCGGGGCTCTCACTGAAGCTTTCTTT

d_call: -
clone_size: -
v_call: TRBV29-1
j_call: TRBJ1-2
cdr3_aa: CSVEGTVNYGYTF
cdr3_nt: TGCAGCGTTGAAGGGACAGTTAACTATGGCTACACCTTC

d_call: -
clone_size: few
v_call: TRBV30
j_call: TRBJ2-5
cdr3_aa: CAWRSGGETQYF
cdr3_nt: TGTGCCTGGAGGAGTGGGGGGGAGACCCAGTACTTC

d_call: -
clone_size: -
v_call: TRBV6-6
j_call: TRBJ1-1
cdr3_aa: CASSTSDRGSTEAFF
cdr3_nt: TGTGCCAGCAGCACCTCGGACCGGGGGAGCACTGAAGCTTTCTTT

d_call: -
clone_size: -
v_call: TRBV7-3
j_call: TRBJ2-2
cdr3_aa: CASSSYQGGLTGELFF
cdr3_nt: TGTGCCAGCAGCTCATACCAGGGAGGTTTGACGGGGGAGCTGTTTTTT

d_call: TRBD1
clone_size: few
v_call: TRBV7-2
j_call: TRBJ2-3
cdr3_aa: CASSQGAGSTDTQYF
cdr3_nt: TGTGCCAGCAGCCAGGGGGCGGGCAGCACAGATACGCAGTATTTT

d_call: -
clone_size: -
v_call: TRBV23-1
j_call: TRBJ2-3
cdr3_aa: CASSQWGRAGDTQYF
cdr3_nt: TGCGCCAGCAGTCAATGGGGCAGGGCCGGAGATACGCAGTATTTT

d_call: -
clone_size: -
v_call: TRBV29-1
j_call: TRBJ1-1
cdr3_aa: CSVRYTEAFF
cdr3_nt: TGCAGCGTCCGGTACACTGAAGCTTTCTTT

d_call: TRBD2
clone_size: -
v_call: TRBV5-5
j_call: TRBJ2-1
cdr3_aa: CASSLEDAGGQFF
cdr3_nt: TGTGCCAGCAGCTTGGAAGATGCGGGGGGGCAGTTCTTC

d_call: -
clone_size: -
v_call: TRBV28
j_call: TRBJ2-7
cdr3_aa: CASRSGHYYEQYF
cdr3_nt: TGTGCCAGCAGATCGGGACACTACTACGAGCAGTACTTC

d_call: TRBD1
clone_size: once
v_call: TRBV7-8
j_call: TRBJ1-5
cdr3_aa: CASSLDRGQPQHF
cdr3_nt: TGTGCCAGCAGCCTAGACAGGGGTCAGCCCCAGCATTTT

d_call: -
clone_size: -
v_call: TRBV3-1/TRBV3-2
j_call: TRBJ2-1
cdr3_aa: CASSLGGGEQFF
cdr3_nt: TGTGCCAGCAGCCTGGGGGGAGGTGAGCAGTTCTTC

d_call: TRBD2
clone_size: -
v_call: TRBV5-1
j_call: TRBJ2-3
cdr3_aa: CASSLDGLAPSTDTQYF
cdr3_nt: TGCGCCAGCAGCTTGGACGGACTAGCGCCCAGCACAGATACGCAGTATTTT

d_call: -
clone_size: -
v_call: TRBV27
j_call: TRBJ1-6
cdr3_aa: CASSSTTVSYNSPLHF
cdr3_nt: TGTGCCAGCAGTTCCACGACTGTCTCCTATAATTCACCCCTCCACTTT

d_call: TRBD1
clone_size: -
v_call: TRBV27
j_call: TRBJ2-7
cdr3_aa: CASRPGTGESFNYEQYF
cdr3_nt: TGTGCCAGCAGGCCCGGGACAGGGGAATCCTTTAATTACGAGCAGTACTTC

d_call: -
clone_size: -
v_call: TRBV6-2/TRBV6-3
j_call: TRBJ1-5
cdr3_aa: CASSLRQNLGQPQHF
cdr3_nt: TGTGCCAGCAGTTTGCGGCAGAACCTTGGTCAGCCCCAGCATTTT

d_call: -
clone_size: -
v_call: TRBV18
j_call: TRBJ1-5
cdr3_aa: CASSPGSDQPQHF
cdr3_nt: TGTGCCAGCTCACCGGGGAGCGATCAGCCCCAGCATTTT

d_call: TRBD1
clone_size: few
v_call: TRBV28
j_call: TRBJ1-3
cdr3_aa: CASSLARGQYSGNTIYF
cdr3_nt: TGTGCCAGCAGTTTGGCGAGGGGACAGTACTCTGGAAACACCATATATTTT

d_call: -
clone_size: -
v_call: TRBV6-1
j_call: TRBJ1-1
cdr3_aa: CASSEGGVTEAFF
cdr3_nt: TGTGCCAGCAGTGAGGGGGGTGTCACTGAAGCTTTCTTT

d_call: TRBD1
clone_size: few
v_call: TRBV5-4
j_call: TRBJ2-7
cdr3_aa: CASSLVGTAKKGLYEQYF
cdr3_nt: TGTGCCAGCAGCTTGGTGGGGACAGCGAAAAAAGGCCTTTACGAGCAGTACTTC

d_call: -
clone_size: once
v_call: TRBV28
j_call: TRBJ1-5
cdr3_aa: CASSSNMEPQHF
cdr3_nt: TGTGCCAGCAGTTCTAATATGGAGCCCCAGCATTTT

d_call: TRBD1
clone_size: -
v_call: TRBV7-3
j_call: TRBJ2-2
cdr3_aa: CASSLKRTGGTHTGELFF
cdr3_nt: TGTGCCAGCAGCCTAAAGAGAACAGGGGGAACACACACCGGGGAGCTGTTTTTT

d_call: -
clone_size: -
v_call: TRBV27
j_call: TRBJ1-5
cdr3_aa: CASSLRGTRPQHF
cdr3_nt: TGTGCCAGCAGTTTACGGGGGACCCGACCCCAGCATTTT

d_call: -
clone_size: -
v_call: TRBV27
j_call: TRBJ2-7
cdr3_aa: CASSQFRADEQYF
cdr3_nt: TGTGCCAGCAGTCAATTCAGGGCGGACGAGCAGTACTTC

d_call: -
clone_size: few
v_call: TRBV11-2
j_call: TRBJ1-2
cdr3_aa: CASSLDRTGKRTNYGYTF
cdr3_nt: TGTGCCAGCAGCTTAGATCGTACAGGGAAGCGGACTAACTATGGCTACACCTTC

d_call: TRBD2
clone_size: -
v_call: TRBV5-1
j_call: TRBJ2-7
cdr3_aa: CASSGTSGGYEQYF
cdr3_nt: TGCGCCAGCAGCGGGACTAGCGGGGGCTACGAGCAGTACTTC